A single sample gave rise to the 21 T cell receptor beta chains below, sequenced in a study of blood T cell repertoires in COVID-19. Produced via immunoSEQ multiplex PCR; TCRdb's table is partial and in-frame only. The sample carries approximately 240,000 clones, roughly 80% recorded once. The sequenced sample consisted of peripheral blood. These receptors all stem from a woman in her 30s who had recovered from COVID-19.

V is TRBV5-1 and J is TRBJ2-5; no clear D gene. Trimming left V 2 bases short and J 2 bases short, with 4 bases between. Germline V gene data show CDR1 as SGHRS and CDR2 as YFSETQ. The CDR3 sequence is 12 residues long. The CDR3: CASSLQQETQYF. DNA for the CDR3: TGCGCCAGCAGCTTACAGCAAGAGACCCAGTACTTC.

The DNA of the CDR3 is TGTGCCAGCAGCTTACTCGGACTAGCCGCCGAGCAGTACTTC. Its translation: CASSLLGLAAEQYF. The chain has TRBV11-2 and TRBJ2-7; 8 nucleotides match TRBD2. After removal of 2 bases from V and 6 bases from J, the junction contained 6 bases not matched to a gene. Per the germline V gene, CDR1 is SGHAT and CDR2 is FQNNGV. The CDR3 has 14 amino acids.

This clone has just one count. The chain links TRBV14 to TRBJ1-2; D is perhaps TRBD1 (5 bases). Trimming shortened V by 1 base and J by 2 bases, and 11 bases separated the two germline ends. Germline V CDR1 and CDR2: SGHDN, FVKESK. The CDR3 is made up of 15 amino acids. The CDR3 is CASSQVGGSNYGYTF. CDR3 in DNA: TGTGCCAGCAGCCAAGTCGGGGGAAGCAACTATGGCTACACCTTC.

V gene TRBV28 combines with J gene TRBJ2-7; D possibly corresponds to TRBD1 (5 bases). This CDR3 contains 12 residues. V lost 3 bases and J 4 bases, leaving 7 bases between the germline ends. The germline V gene encodes CDR1 MDHEN and CDR2 SYDVKM. CDR3 residues: CASSLDTYEQYF. DNA for the CDR3: TGTGCCAGCAGTTTGGACACGTACGAGCAGTACTTC.

The chain is built from TRBV3-1 (or the pseudogene TRBV3-2) and TRBJ2-3; possibly TRBD1 for D (5 bases). The CDR3 is 14 residues long. V was pared by 2 bases and J by 1 base, with 7 bases between. CDR1 and CDR2 (germline): LGHDT, YNNKEL (reference sequence). CDR3 region: CASSQIQGTDTQYF. The CDR3 coding sequence is TGTGCCAGCAGCCAAATACAGGGCACAGATACGCAGTATTTT.

The gene calls are TRBV9 and TRBJ2-7; D is perhaps TRBD2 (5 bases). This CDR3 comprises 14 residues. Trimming cost V 4 bases and J 0 bases, with 11 bases left between them. Looked up from germline, CDR1 is SGDLS and CDR2 is YYNGEE. The CDR3 loop is CASSPSISSYEQYF. The DNA for the CDR3 is TGTGCCAGCAGCCCTAGCATCTCCTCCTACGAGCAGTACTTC.

The chain has TRBV28 and TRBJ2-7; 10 nucleotides line up with TRBD1. The CDR3 extends over 15 amino acids. J was trimmed by 5 bases and V by 2 bases; bases with no gene match: 6. Germline CDR1 is MDHEN and CDR2 is SYDVKM. Here the CDR3 reads CASSLRDRGNDEQYF. CDR3 bases: TGTGCCAGCAGTTTAAGGGACAGGGGTAATGACGAGCAGTACTTC.

This chain links TRBV4-2 with TRBJ2-7; TRBD2 aligns across 14 bases. The germline V gene encodes CDR1 LGHNA and CDR2 YNFKEQ. V gave up 4 bases and J gave up 4 bases; unmatched junction bases: 9. The CDR3 is made up of 17 amino acids. CDR3 loop: CASSPETSGRAKYEQYF. The CDR3 DNA reads as TGTGCCAGCAGCCCGGAGACTAGCGGGAGGGCCAAGTACGAGCAGTACTTC.

In DNA, the CDR3 is TGTGCCAGCAGCTCCGACAGAGGAATGAACACTGAAGCTTTCTTT. This gives the protein CASSSDRGMNTEAFF. This chain uses TRBV11-3 with TRBJ1-1, with D possibly matching TRBD1 (5 bases). Trimming removed 4 bases from V and 0 bases from J, with 12 bases in between. This CDR3 contains 15 residues. Per the germline V gene, CDR1 is SGHNT and CDR2 is YENEEA.

The gene calls are TRBV29-1 and TRBJ2-7; D is possibly TRBD1 (5 bases). The CDR3 runs to 13 residues. Germline V lookup: CDR1 SQVTM, CDR2 ANQGSEA. V was clipped by 5 bases and J by 0 bases, with 11 bases between them. CDR3 coding DNA: TGCAGCGTTTCGGGCAGGGACTCCTACGAGCAGTACTTC. It specifies CSVSGRDSYEQYF.

The J gene is TRBJ2-1, the V gene TRBV24-1, with 7 bases that match TRBD2. Germline CDR1 KGHDR, CDR2 SFDVKD. The CDR3 extends over 15 amino acids. V shed 7 bases and J 0 bases; nucleotides not matched to a gene: 5. The CDR3 DNA sequence: TGTGCCACCAGCGAGGGCGGGAGCTCCTACAATGAGCAGTTCTTC. As protein: CATSEGGSSYNEQFF.

V is TRBV6-1 and J is TRBJ2-7; 9 nucleotides match TRBD1. With V trimmed by 1 base and J by 6 bases, 4 bases remained unmatched. The germline CDR1 and CDR2 sequences are MNHNS and SASEGT. The length of the CDR3 is 14 residues. CDR3 nucleotides: TGTGCCAGCAGTGAAGGGTGGACAGGGGCCGAGCAGTACTTC. Translating it yields CASSEGWTGAEQYF.

The chain couples TRBV6-1 to TRBJ2-7; 11 bases match TRBD1. The junction had 9 bases not matched to a gene; V was cut back by 2 bases and J by 3 bases. The CDR3 consists of 17 residues. The germline V gene has CDR1 MNHNS and CDR2 SASEGT. In nucleotides, the CDR3 is TGTGCCAGCAGTGAATACACGGGGACAGGGGGTTTCTACGAGCAGTACTTC. Translated: CASSEYTGTGGFYEQYF.

The chain has TRBV4-1 and TRBJ2-7; D is undetermined. This CDR3 region has 18 residues. Germline CDR1 is MGHRA and CDR2 is YSYEKL. V gave up 1 base and J gave up 0 bases, with 19 bases separating them. CDR3 coding DNA: TGCGCCAGCAGCCAAGGGCCAACCCTCCGAGCGAGCTCCTACGAGCAGTACTTC. Translated: CASSQGPTLRASSYEQYF.

The V call is TRBV18, the J call TRBJ2-1; the match to TRBD2 covers 7 bases. J gave up 5 bases and V 2 bases, and 6 bases lay outside the gene matches. CDR1 is KGHSH and CDR2 is LQKENI in the germline V gene. The CDR3 contains 15 residues. CDR3 sequence reads: CASSPTAGANNEQFF. CDR3 nucleotides: TGTGCCAGCTCACCAACGGCGGGAGCAAACAATGAGCAGTTCTTC.

This clone was picked up a small number of times. This chain joins TRBV5-1 and TRBJ1-1; 10 bases fit TRBD1. The ends lost 4 bases at V and 3 bases at J; junction bases unmatched: 6. The CDR3 covers 15 residues. Per the germline V gene, CDR1 is SGHRS and CDR2 is YFSETQ. Written as DNA, the CDR3 is TGCGCCAGCAGCCCTCATGGGACAGGGGACACTGAAGCTTTCTTT. Amino acid sequence: CASSPHGTGDTEAFF.

The chain joins TRBV5-4 to TRBJ1-2; TRBD1 agrees at 8 bases. Germline V gene sequence: CDR1 SGHNT, CDR2 YYREEE (reference sequence). The CDR3 contains 13 residues. Unmatched junction bases numbered 4, after V lost 2 bases and J lost 7 bases. The CDR3 loop is CASSFTQGGGYTF. The CDR3 DNA sequence: TGTGCCAGCAGCTTTACACAGGGGGGTGGCTACACCTTC.

The chain carries TRBV6-6 and TRBJ1-3, with 9 positions matching TRBD1. CDR1 is MNHNY and CDR2 is SVGAGI in the germline V gene (reference sequence). CDR3 size: 16 residues. V lost 5 bases to trimming and J lost 2 bases; unmatched junction nucleotides: 7. The CDR3, as DNA: TGTGCCAGCAGTCTCTGGACAGGGGAAACTGGAAACACCATATATTTT. Its translation is CASSLWTGETGNTIYF.

The V and J genes are TRBV27 and TRBJ1-2, with TRBD1 identical over 8 bases. CDR3 length: 13 amino acids. With V trimmed by 6 bases and J by 2 bases, 2 bases remained unmatched. CDR1 and CDR2 from the germline V gene are MNHEY and SMNVEV (reference sequence). CDR3 nucleotide sequence: TGTGCCAGCAGCGGACAGGGAAACTATGGCTACACCTTC. Protein: CASSGQGNYGYTF.

The rearrangement uses TRBV9 and TRBJ1-3; 7 bases agree with TRBD1. Germline V gives CDR1 SGDLS, CDR2 YYNGEE. This CDR3 is 15 amino acids long. V shed 3 bases and J 4 bases; nucleotides not matched to a gene: 7. The CDR3 sequence: CASSEGAGNGNTIYF. The CDR3 DNA sequence: TGTGCCAGCAGCGAGGGGGCAGGGAACGGAAACACCATATATTTT.

The rearrangement links TRBV5-1 to TRBJ1-6, with TRBD1 matching 7 bases. V lost 4 bases and J lost 0; bases outside the gene matches: 7. Germline assignment: CDR1 SGHRS and CDR2 YFSETQ. The CDR3 length is 17 residues. CDR3 nucleotides: TGCGCCAGCAGCCCGGGACAGCCGCTCTCCTATAATTCACCCCTCCACTTT. This codes for CASSPGQPLSYNSPLHF.